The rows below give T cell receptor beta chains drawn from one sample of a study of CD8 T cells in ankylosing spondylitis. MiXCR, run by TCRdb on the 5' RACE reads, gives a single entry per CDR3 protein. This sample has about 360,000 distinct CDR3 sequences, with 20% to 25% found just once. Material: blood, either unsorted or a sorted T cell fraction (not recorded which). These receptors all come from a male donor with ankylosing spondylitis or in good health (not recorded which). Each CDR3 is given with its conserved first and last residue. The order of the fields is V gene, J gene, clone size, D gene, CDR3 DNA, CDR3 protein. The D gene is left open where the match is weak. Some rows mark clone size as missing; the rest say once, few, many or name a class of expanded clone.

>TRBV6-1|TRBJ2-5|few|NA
TGTGCCGTAGGGCCATACCAAGAGACCCAGTACTTC
CAVGPYQETQYF
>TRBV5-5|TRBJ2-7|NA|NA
TGTGCCAGCAGCTTGGACCTCTCAGGCGAGCAGTACTTC
CASSLDLSGEQYF
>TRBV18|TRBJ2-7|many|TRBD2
TGTGCCAGCTCACCGGAACCGGGACTAGGCTCTCACGAGCAGTACTTC
CASSPEPGLGSHEQYF
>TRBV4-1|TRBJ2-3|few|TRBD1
TGCGCCAGCAGCCTTGACCGGGACAGGCAGGGAGATACGCAGTATTTT
CASSLDRDRQGDTQYF
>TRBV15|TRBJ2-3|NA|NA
TGTGCCACCAGCAGAGGGGATGCAGATACGCAGTATTTT
CATSRGDADTQYF
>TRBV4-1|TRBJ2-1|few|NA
TGCGCCAGCAGCCAAGCTGGGGAGCAGTTCTTC
CASSQAGEQFF
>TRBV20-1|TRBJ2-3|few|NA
TGCAGTGCTTTGCCCTACGGAGGTACAGATACGCAGTATTTT
CSALPYGGTDTQYF
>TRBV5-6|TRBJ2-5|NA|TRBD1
TGTGCCAGCAGCTTGACGGGGACAGAACAAGAGACCCAGTACTTC
CASSLTGTEQETQYF
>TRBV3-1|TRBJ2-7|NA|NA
TGTGCCACCACCCCGGGGCAGGGACCTTACGAGCAGTACTTC
CATTPGQGPYEQYF
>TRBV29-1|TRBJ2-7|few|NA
TGCAGCGTTGAAAAGGGGGGGGGCTACGAGCAGTACTTC
CSVEKGGGYEQYF
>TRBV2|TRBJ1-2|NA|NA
TGTGCCAGCCTGGGTCGTAGGAGCCTCTATGGCTACACCTTC
CASLGRRSLYGYTF
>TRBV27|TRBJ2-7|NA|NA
TGTGCCAGCAGTCACCCCCTTACCTACGAGCAGTACTTC
CASSHPLTYEQYF
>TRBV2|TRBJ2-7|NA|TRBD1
TGTGCCAGCAGAGAGGGACAGGGGGTTTCCTACGAGCAGTACTTC
CASREGQGVSYEQYF
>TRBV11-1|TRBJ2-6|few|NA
TGTGCCAGCAGCTTCGACCCCCAGTCAGGGATCGGGGCCAACGTCCTGACTTTC
CASSFDPQSGIGANVLTF
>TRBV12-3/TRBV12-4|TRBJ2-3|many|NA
TGTGCCAGCAGGGACCCCGTTGGTGGTACGCAGTATTTT
CASRDPVGGTQYF
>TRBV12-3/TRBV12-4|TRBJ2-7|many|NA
TGTGCCAGCAGTTCCATGGGGCAGACCTACGAGCAGTACTTC
CASSSMGQTYEQYF
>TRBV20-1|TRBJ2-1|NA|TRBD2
TGCAGTGCTCGCGGGGGGATCGGTGAGCAGTTCTTC
CSARGGIGEQFF
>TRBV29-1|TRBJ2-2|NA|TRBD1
TGCAGCGTAAAAGAGGACAGGGTAAACACCGGGGAGCTGTTTTTT
CSVKEDRVNTGELFF
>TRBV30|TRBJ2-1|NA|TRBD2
TGTGCCTGGAATATGGGAGGGAATGAGCAGTTCTTC
CAWNMGGNEQFF
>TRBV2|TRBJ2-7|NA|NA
TGTGCCAGCCTGGCTTGGGGGGAAGGATTCTACGAGCAGTACTTC
CASLAWGEGFYEQYF
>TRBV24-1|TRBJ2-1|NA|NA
TGTGCCGCCACCCCCGGCAGGGGAGGGGGTGAGCAGTTCTTC
CAATPGRGGGEQFF
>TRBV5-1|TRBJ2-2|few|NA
TGCGCCAGCAGCTTGGAATCCGGGACCGGGGAGCTGTTTTTT
CASSLESGTGELFF
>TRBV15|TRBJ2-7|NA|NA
TGTGCCACCAGCAGCATCCACGAGCAGTACTTC
CATSSIHEQYF
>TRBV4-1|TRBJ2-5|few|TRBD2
TGCGCCAGCAGCCAAGCCCTAGCGGGCTACCAAGAGACCCAGTACTTC
CASSQALAGYQETQYF
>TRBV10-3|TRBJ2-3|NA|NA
TGTGCCATCAGTGAAACTTACGCAGATACGCAGTATTTT
CAISETYADTQYF
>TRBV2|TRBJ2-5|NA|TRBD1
TGTGCCAGCAGGGGACAGGGATCTCAAGAGACCCAGTACTTC
CASRGQGSQETQYF
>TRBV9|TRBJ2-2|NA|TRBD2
TGTGCCAGCAGTAGCGGGGTTATCGGGGAGCTGTTTTTT
CASSSGVIGELFF
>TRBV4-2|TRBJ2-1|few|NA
TGTGCCAGCAGCCGGGACGTGGATGAGCAGTTCTTC
CASSRDVDEQFF
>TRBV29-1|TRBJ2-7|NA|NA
TGCAGCGTTGAGTCAGGGGCCCCCTACGAGCAGTACTTC
CSVESGAPYEQYF
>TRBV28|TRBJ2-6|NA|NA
TGTGCCAGCAGGGGGGACGGACCTCGCTCTGGGGCCAACGTCCTGACTTTC
CASRGDGPRSGANVLTF
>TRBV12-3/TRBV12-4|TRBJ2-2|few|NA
TGTGCCAGCAGTTGGTCAGGGCCCGGGGAGCTGTTTTTT
CASSWSGPGELFF
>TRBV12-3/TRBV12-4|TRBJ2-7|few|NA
TGTGCCAGCAGTGACCGGACAGAGCGCTACGAGCAGTACTTC
CASSDRTERYEQYF
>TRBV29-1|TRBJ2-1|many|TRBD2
TGCAGCGCTCTCGAACAATCACTAGCGGGGGGGCGCTTCTCCTACAATGAGCAGTTCTTC
CSALEQSLAGGRFSYNEQFF
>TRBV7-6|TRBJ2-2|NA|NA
TGTGCCAGCAGCTCGGTGGCAGGGCATCCGGGGGAGCTGTTTTTT
CASSSVAGHPGELFF
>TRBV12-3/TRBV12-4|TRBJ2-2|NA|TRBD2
TGTGCCAGCAGTCCGACTAGCGGGGGGGCCAGGGCCGGGGAGCTGTTTTTT
CASSPTSGGARAGELFF
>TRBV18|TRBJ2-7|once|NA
TGTGCCAGCTCACCACAGACGGGGCATCCCTACGAGCAGTACTTC
CASSPQTGHPYEQYF
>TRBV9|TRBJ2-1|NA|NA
TGTGCCAGCAGCGTCGGGGGCCAAGGGAGCAATGAGCAGTTCTTC
CASSVGGQGSNEQFF
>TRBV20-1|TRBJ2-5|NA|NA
TGCAGTGCTAGAGCTGGAGGGTGGCGAGAGACCCAGTACTTC
CSARAGGWRETQYF
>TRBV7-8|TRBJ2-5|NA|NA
TGTGCCAGCAGCCCAGAGGCGACAATCCAAGAGACCCAGTACTTC
CASSPEATIQETQYF
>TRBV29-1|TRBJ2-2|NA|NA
TGCAGCGGTCAATCGACCGGGGAGCTGTTTTTT
CSGQSTGELFF
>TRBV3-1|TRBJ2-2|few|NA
TGTGCCAGCAGCCAATTGCCCCTGGGGACCGGGGAGCTGTTTTTT
CASSQLPLGTGELFF
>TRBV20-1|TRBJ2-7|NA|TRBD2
TGCAGTCCGTTTGGGACTAGAGTTTACGAGCAGTACTTC
CSPFGTRVYEQYF
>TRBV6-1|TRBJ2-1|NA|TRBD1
TGTGCCAGCACCCCCTCGACAGGGGATGCCTACAATGAGCAGTTCTTC
CASTPSTGDAYNEQFF
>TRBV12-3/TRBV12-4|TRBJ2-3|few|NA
TGTGCCAGCAGCACTACACTAGATTCTTACACAGATACGCAGTATTTT
CASSTTLDSYTDTQYF
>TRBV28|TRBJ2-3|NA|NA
TGTGCCAGCAGCTTGGGGATCGGCCCCGCCGGGGGTAGTGATACGCAGTATTTT
CASSLGIGPAGGSDTQYF
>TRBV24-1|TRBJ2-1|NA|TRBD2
TGTGCCACCGATCGGGGGGGCCCCTACAATGAGCAGTTCTTC
CATDRGGPYNEQFF
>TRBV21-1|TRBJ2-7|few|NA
TGTGCCAGCAGCAATACAGGGGCAACCTACTACGAGCAGTACTTC
CASSNTGATYYEQYF
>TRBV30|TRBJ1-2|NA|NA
TGTGCCTGGAGTGTCCCCCGGAGGAGGGGTAACTATGGCTACACCTTC
CAWSVPRRRGNYGYTF
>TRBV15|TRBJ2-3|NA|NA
TGTGCCACCAGCAGAGAACGGGGCCTCACAGATACGCAGTATTTT
CATSRERGLTDTQYF
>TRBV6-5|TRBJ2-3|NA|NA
TGTGCCAGCAGTTCGAGGCCGCCGGATCTGACAGATACGCAGTATTTT
CASSSRPPDLTDTQYF
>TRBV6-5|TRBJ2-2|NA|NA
TGTGCCAGCAGTTACTCGGGGGGCCCGGACACCGGGGAGCTGTTTTTT
CASSYSGGPDTGELFF
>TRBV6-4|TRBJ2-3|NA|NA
TGTGCCAGCAGTGCCAAAGGACCTCATAGCTTCACAGATACGCAGTATTTT
CASSAKGPHSFTDTQYF
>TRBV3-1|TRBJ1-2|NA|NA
TGTGCCAGCAGCCCAGCCGGACAGCACTATGGCTACACCTTC
CASSPAGQHYGYTF